These 12 T cell receptor beta chains were all obtained from the same sample, sequenced in a study of OX40 agonist ivuxolimab in advanced cancers. TCRdb's table, derived via immunoSEQ multiplex PCR, lists solely in-frame clones and lacks some. The table has 65,000 to 90,000 clones, 80% to 90% seen once. The sample here was CD4+ or CD8+ T cells sorted from blood, taken in a trial of the OX40 agonist ivuxolimab. These receptors all come from an adult with an advanced solid tumor such as melanoma, head and neck, liver or kidney cancer.

The chain recombines TRBV19 with TRBJ1-3; TRBD1 aligns across 8 bases. With 7 bases clipped from V and 4 bases from J, the junction kept 9 bases outside the gene matches. CDR3 length equals 15 residues. Germline V gene data show CDR1 as LNHDA and CDR2 as SQIVND (reference sequence). The CDR3 region has the DNA TGTGCCAGTACCTTAAGGACAGGGACCGGAAACACCATATATTTT. The encoded protein is CASTLRTGTGNTIYF.

The chain has TRBV12-2 and TRBJ2-7; no DNA check was done on the table's D call, TRBD1. TRBV12-2 is shown as a pseudogene. CDR3 length: 15 residues. The CDR3 DNA is TGTGCAAGTCGCTTAAAAGACAGGGCCACCTACGAGCAGTACTTC. Translated: CASRLKDRATYEQYF.

The chain joins TRBV7-2 to TRBJ1-4; D is unresolved. Trimming pared 1 base from V and 0 bases from J, leaving 6 bases between. This CDR3 has 15 residues. Germline CDR1 SGHTA, CDR2 FQGNSA. The CDR3 DNA reads as TGTGCCAGCAGCTTAGTTCTCTCAACTAATGAAAAACTGTTTTTT. It encodes CASSLVLSTNEKLFF.

The genes are TRBV11-3 and TRBJ2-7; possible D gene TRBD1, 5 bases. This CDR3 region has 13 residues. The germline V and J ends were trimmed by 1 base and 12 bases, with 16 bases remaining between them. From germline, CDR1 is SGHNT and CDR2 YENEEA. Here the CDR3 DNA reads TGTGCCAGCAGCTTAGCGCAGTGGGTCAGGGTGTACTTC. It is translated as CASSLAQWVRVYF.

This clone came up a few times. The chain joins TRBV6-1 to TRBJ1-3; no clear D gene. Germline V CDR1 and CDR2: MNHNS, SASEGT. The CDR3 spans 16 residues. V was clipped by 0 bases and J by 2 bases, with 11 bases between them. CDR3 DNA sequence: TGTGCCAGCAGTGAAGCTCTGGGGTCGGCTGGAAACACCATATATTTT. As protein: CASSEALGSAGNTIYF.

This chain uses TRBV6-6 with TRBJ1-2; D perhaps matches TRBD1 (5 bases). Germline CDR1 MNHNY, CDR2 SVGAGI (reference sequence). The CDR3 contains 12 residues. The V end was cut by 6 bases, the J end by 6 bases, with 11 bases between. In DNA, the CDR3 is TGTGCCAGCAGCGGGACTGGGGATGGCTACACCTTC. Protein product: CASSGTGDGYTF.

The rearrangement joins TRBV9 to TRBJ2-2, with D tentatively TRBD2 (5 bases). CDR1 and CDR2 from the germline V gene are SGDLS and YYNGEE. The CDR3 has 15 amino acids. V dropped 0 bases and J dropped 4 bases, with 10 bases sitting between them. The CDR3 nucleotides read TGTGCCAGCAGCGTAGGTTCCAGCGGCACCGGGGAGCTGTTTTTT. Translation gives CASSVGSSGTGELFF. Variable domain in full (rest from reference TRBV9 and TRBJ2-2): DSGVTQTPKHLITATGQRVTLRCSPRSGDLSVYWYQQSLDQGLQFLIQYYNGEERAKGNILERFSAQQFPDLHSELNLSSLELGDSALYFCASSVGSSGTGELFFGEGSRLTVL.

The chain couples TRBV19 to TRBJ1-1, with 8 nucleotides matching TRBD1. Per the germline V gene, CDR1 is LNHDA and CDR2 is SQIVND (reference sequence). The CDR3 is 16 amino acids. With V trimmed by 7 bases and J by 2 bases, 12 bases remained unmatched. CDR3 residues: CASKVSRTGYNTEAFF. The CDR3 DNA reads as TGTGCCAGTAAGGTCTCACGGACAGGGTATAACACTGAAGCTTTCTTT. The variable domain in full, completed from reference TRBV19 and TRBJ1-1, reads DGGITQSPKYLFRKEGQNVTLSCEQNLNHDAMYWYRQDPGQGLRLIYYSQIVNDFQKGDIAEGYSVSREKKESFPLTVTSAQKNPTAFYLCASKVSRTGYNTEAFFGQGTRLTVV.

CDR3 protein: CASSPRTGNDGNEKLFF. CDR3 nucleotide sequence: TGTGCCAGCTCACCCCGGACAGGGAACGATGGGAATGAAAAACTGTTTTTT. The J gene is TRBJ1-4, the V gene TRBV18; 8 nucleotides match TRBD1. The CDR3 runs to 17 residues. The germline V gene encodes CDR1 KGHSH and CDR2 LQKENI. V lost 3 bases to trimming and J lost 5 bases; unmatched junction nucleotides: 11.

The genes are TRBV7-2 and TRBJ2-7; TRBD2 is a possible D gene (6 bases). Germline V CDR1 and CDR2: SGHTA, FQGNSA. This CDR3 comprises 14 residues. Trimming pared 0 bases from V and 5 bases from J, leaving 11 bases between. The CDR3 region is CASSLALARDEQYF. Written as DNA, the CDR3 is TGTGCCAGCAGCTTAGCGCTAGCGCGGGACGAGCAGTACTTC.

In the case of this clone: A junction boundary mismatches the germline segment, possibly from a read error. This rearrangement joins TRBV7-7 to TRBJ2-5, with TRBD1 matching over 9 bases. Germline lookup yields CDR1 SSHAT and CDR2 FNYEAQ (reference sequence). This CDR3 contains 14 residues. Written as DNA, the CDR3 is TGTGCTAGCAGCCCGTCCCGGGACAGGGCGGCCCAGTACTTC. It yields the protein CASSPSRDRAAQYF.

The chain has TRBV7-3 and TRBJ2-2; TRBD2 agrees at 13 bases. Germline CDR1 SGHTA, CDR2 FQGTGA. J lost 8 bases, V lost 1 base, and 7 bases had no gene match. The length of the CDR3 is 17 residues. The CDR3 spells CASSLRTSGSSAGELFF. The CDR3 region has the DNA TGTGCCAGCAGCTTAAGGACTAGCGGGAGTAGTGCTGGGGAGCTGTTTTTT.